This T cell receptor beta chain appears in the sequencing data of a study of cytomegalovirus exposure and HLA in healthy donors (dated by TCRdb to about 2017). Broadly, across the study: A later analysis indicated that the roughly 120 validation repertoires were generated on the platform also employed for the 650 to 850 repertoires of the first cohort. Along with the roughly 670-subject first cohort, a separate validation cohort of over a hundred different subjects was used. The study was designed to test whether signatures of past pathogen exposure could be identified by cataloging public T cell receptors. To predict cytomegalovirus infection status, the study brought together high-throughput TCR immunosequencing, statistical association of individual TCRs with disease status, and machine learning.

Taken from the germline V gene, the CDR1 and CDR2 loops are SGHNT and YENEEA. The CDR3 contains 11 residues, cysteine and phenylalanine counted. Of the read, only the CDR3 DNA is kept; its 33 bases are in frame from base 1. V and J are truncated by 1 base and 6 bases respectively, leaving an intervening sequence of 4 bases. Separate from the roughly 630-subject first cohort, the validation cohort of about 110 subjects was the group to which the donors belonged. Library preparation was by the immunoSEQ multiplex PCR assay. Per the source publication's procedure: A statistical classification framework was built to diagnose cytomegalovirus status from the catalog of TCR beta chain sequences. The immuneACCESS repertoire file appears here via TCRdb, limited to in-frame rearrangements. These files lack a portion of the clones; in checked studies, under half of the deficit traces to unresolved V genes, and the cause of the others is not known. D and trimming come from the DNA, and the V and J calls and clone size come from that table. The sample has 180,000 or so clones on record, roughly 86% of them singletons. Of the sample, 6% to 8.5% falls within the top ten clones.

Study-wide findings and limitations: The study listed 150 to 200 TCR beta chains as associated with cytomegalovirus. Subsequent analysis determined that TCRs grouped into clusters in the first cohort also showed a tendency toward co-occurrence across the approximately 120 validation repertoires, and 85% to 95% of cluster scores exceeded 0. The classifier was reported to diagnose cytomegalovirus status with high specificity and sensitivity in both the original cohort and the validation cohort. The authors suggested that the approach could potentially be generalized to other disease states and immunological phenotypes. Across donors, most TCR sequences were observed very rarely, whereas some public TCRs were present in many individuals. In vitro tests confirmed that a few of the cytomegalovirus-associated TCR beta chains recognize cytomegalovirus antigens. The validation cohort had no HLA typing available for a later analysis, so co-occurrence within that cohort was assessed over all 120 or so repertoires.

This clone was recorded only once. Its antigen remains undetermined. Base qualities were left out, and no much larger clone turns up one base away. This receptor was taken from a man aged 25-45 years in good health and CMV-seropositive. Material for sequencing was PBMCs. The V and J segments used are TRBV11-3 and TRBJ2-7; the D gene remains uncertain. The DNA sequence is as follows: TGTGCCAGCAGCTTAGGCCGCGAGCAGTACTTC. The translation is CASSLGREQYF.